This T cell receptor (beta chain) was profiled in a study of T cells after yellow fever vaccination. Template switching by 5'RACE produced TCR cDNA, adding a universal primer site and UMIs. Via MiXCR, TCRdb re-called the 5' RACE reads, giving one row per CDR3 protein. The repertoire consists of 250,000 to 300,000 distinct CDR3 sequences, with 10% to 15% occurring once and the leading ten covering 0.4% to 0.65%. This CDR3 comprises 14 residues. Deletions cut 1 base from V and 2 bases from J, with 9 bases between. The V gene's germline CDR1 is MNHEY and CDR2 SVGEGT. This receptor was taken from a man in his thirties or forties who received the YFV17D yellow fever vaccine. Source: CD4+ T cells sorted from PBMCs, taken 45 days after the yellow fever booster vaccination. The chain is built from TRBV6-2 or TRBV6-3 and TRBJ2-7, with D possibly matching TRBD1 (6 bases). CDR3 amino acids: CASSYWGRTYEQYF. The CDR3, as DNA: TGTGCCAGCAGTTACTGGGGGCGCACCTACGAGCAGTACTTC.